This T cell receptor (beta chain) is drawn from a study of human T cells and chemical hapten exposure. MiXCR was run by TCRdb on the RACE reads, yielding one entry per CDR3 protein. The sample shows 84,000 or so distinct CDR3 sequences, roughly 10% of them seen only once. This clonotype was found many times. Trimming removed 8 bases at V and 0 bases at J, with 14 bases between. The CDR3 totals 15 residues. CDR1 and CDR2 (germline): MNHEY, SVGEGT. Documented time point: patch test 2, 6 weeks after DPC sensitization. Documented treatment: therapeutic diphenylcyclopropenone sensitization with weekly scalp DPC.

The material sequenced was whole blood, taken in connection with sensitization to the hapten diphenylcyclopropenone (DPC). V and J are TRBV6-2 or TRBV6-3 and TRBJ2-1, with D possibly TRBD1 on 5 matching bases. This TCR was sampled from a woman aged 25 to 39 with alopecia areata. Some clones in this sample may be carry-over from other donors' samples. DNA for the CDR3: TGTGCCAGCCTACGAGGTGGGGCCTCCTACAATGAGCAGTTCTTC. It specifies CASLRGGASYNEQFF.